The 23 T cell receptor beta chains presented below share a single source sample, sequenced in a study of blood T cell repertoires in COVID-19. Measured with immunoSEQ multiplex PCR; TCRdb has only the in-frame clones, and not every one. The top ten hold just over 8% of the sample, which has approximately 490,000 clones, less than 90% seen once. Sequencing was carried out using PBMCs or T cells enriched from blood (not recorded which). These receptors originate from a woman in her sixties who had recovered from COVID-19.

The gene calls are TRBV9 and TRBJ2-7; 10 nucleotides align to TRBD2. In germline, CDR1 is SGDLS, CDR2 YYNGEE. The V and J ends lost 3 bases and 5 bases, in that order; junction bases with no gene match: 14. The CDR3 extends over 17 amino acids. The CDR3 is CASSAGRGASGGHEQYF. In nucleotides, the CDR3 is TGTGCCAGCAGCGCCGGGAGGGGGGCTAGCGGGGGCCACGAGCAGTACTTC.

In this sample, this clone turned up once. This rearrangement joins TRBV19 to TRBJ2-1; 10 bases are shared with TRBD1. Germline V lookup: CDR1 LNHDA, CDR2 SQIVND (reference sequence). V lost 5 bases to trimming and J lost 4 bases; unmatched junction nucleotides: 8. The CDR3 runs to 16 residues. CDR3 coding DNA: TGTGCCAGTAGTTCTGCCGGGACAGGGGCTTACAATGAGCAGTTCTTC. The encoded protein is CASSSAGTGAYNEQFF.

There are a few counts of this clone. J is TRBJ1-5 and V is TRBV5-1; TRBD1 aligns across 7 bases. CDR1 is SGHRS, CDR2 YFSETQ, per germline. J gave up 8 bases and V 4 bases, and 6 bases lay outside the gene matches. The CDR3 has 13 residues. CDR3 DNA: TGCGCCAGCAGCCCCACAGGGGTCGAGCCCCAGCATTTT. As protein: CASSPTGVEPQHF.

The CDR3 DNA sequence: TGTGCCAGCAGTCCCCTTCCGTCGGGGACAGATACGCAGTATTTT. This gives the protein CASSPLPSGTDTQYF. The J gene is TRBJ2-3, the V gene TRBV6-4, with D possibly matching TRBD2 (5 bases). CDR3 length: 15 residues. The V gene's germline CDR1 is MRHNA and CDR2 SNTAGT. V was clipped by 5 bases and J by 3 bases, with 15 bases between them.

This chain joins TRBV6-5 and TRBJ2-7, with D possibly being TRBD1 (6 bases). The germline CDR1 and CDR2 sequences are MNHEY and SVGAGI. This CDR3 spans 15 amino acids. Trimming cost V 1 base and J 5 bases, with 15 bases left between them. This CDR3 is CASSYYARGGDEQYF. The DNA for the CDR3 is TGTGCCAGCAGTTACTACGCCAGGGGTGGGGACGAGCAGTACTTC.

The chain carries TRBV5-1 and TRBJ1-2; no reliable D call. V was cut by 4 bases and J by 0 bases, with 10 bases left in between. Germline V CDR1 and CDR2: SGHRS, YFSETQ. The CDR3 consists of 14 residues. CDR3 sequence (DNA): TGCGCCAGCAGCACGACACCCTCTAACTATGGCTACACCTTC. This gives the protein CASSTTPSNYGYTF.

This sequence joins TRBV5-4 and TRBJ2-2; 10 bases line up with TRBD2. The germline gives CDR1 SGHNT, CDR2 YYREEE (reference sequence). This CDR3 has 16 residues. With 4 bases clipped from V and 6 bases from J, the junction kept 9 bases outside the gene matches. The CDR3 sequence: CASSNPSGGPAGELFF. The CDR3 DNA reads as TGTGCCAGCAGCAACCCTAGCGGGGGCCCCGCCGGGGAGCTGTTTTTT.

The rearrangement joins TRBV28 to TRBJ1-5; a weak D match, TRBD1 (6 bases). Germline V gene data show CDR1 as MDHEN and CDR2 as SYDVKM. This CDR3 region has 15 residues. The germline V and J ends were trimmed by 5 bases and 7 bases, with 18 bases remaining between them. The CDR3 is CASSPPGGGRQPQHF. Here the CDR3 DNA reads TGTGCCAGCAGTCCCCCGGGGGGCGGTAGGCAGCCCCAGCATTTT.

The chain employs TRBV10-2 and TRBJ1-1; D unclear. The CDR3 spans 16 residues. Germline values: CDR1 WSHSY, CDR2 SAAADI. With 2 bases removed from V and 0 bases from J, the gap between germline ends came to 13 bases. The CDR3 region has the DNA TGCGCCAGCAGTGAGAAAGCGCTGGCAATGAACACTGAAGCTTTCTTT. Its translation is CASSEKALAMNTEAFF.

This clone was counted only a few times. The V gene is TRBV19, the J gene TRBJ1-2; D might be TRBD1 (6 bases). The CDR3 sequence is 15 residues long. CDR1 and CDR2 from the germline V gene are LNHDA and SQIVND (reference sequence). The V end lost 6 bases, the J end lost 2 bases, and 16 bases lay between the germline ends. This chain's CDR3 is CASSRGQPVNYGYTF. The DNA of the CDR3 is TGTGCCAGTAGCCGTGGACAGCCTGTGAACTATGGCTACACCTTC.

The CDR3 nucleotides are TGTGCCAGCAGGGCAGGGACTTACGAGCAGTACGTC. Protein product: CASRAGTYEQYV. The rearrangement uses TRBV6-5 and TRBJ2-7; perhaps TRBD2 as D (6 bases). V was cut by 6 bases and J by 4 bases, with 10 bases left in between. Germline CDR1 MNHEY, CDR2 SVGAGI. The CDR3 is made up of 12 amino acids.

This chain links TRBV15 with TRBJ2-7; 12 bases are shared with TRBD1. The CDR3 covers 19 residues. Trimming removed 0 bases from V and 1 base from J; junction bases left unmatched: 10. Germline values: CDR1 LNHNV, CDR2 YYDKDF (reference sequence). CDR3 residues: CATSRDGWDRGLGSYEQYV. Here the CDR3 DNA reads TGTGCCACCAGCAGAGATGGTTGGGACAGGGGGCTCGGGTCCTACGAGCAGTACGTC.

CDR3 nucleotides: TGTGCCAGCAGCAGACAGGGTCCGAACTATGGCTACACCTTC. Protein sequence: CASSRQGPNYGYTF. The chain carries TRBV9 and TRBJ1-2; 7 bases match TRBD1. In germline, CDR1 is SGDLS, CDR2 YYNGEE. This CDR3 is 14 amino acids long. Trimming at V came to 4 bases and at J to 2 bases, leaving 5 bases not matched to a gene. The entire variable domain, with the rest obtained from reference TRBV9 and TRBJ1-2, is as follows: DSGVTQTPKHLITATGQRVTLRCSPRSGDLSVYWYQQSLDQGLQFLIQYYNGEERAKGNILERFSAQQFPDLHSELNLSSLELGDSALYFCASSRQGPNYGYTFGSGTRLTVV.

CDR3 loop: CAIRTLQGSYGYTF. The CDR3 bases are TGTGCCATCAGGACTTTACAGGGTTCCTATGGCTACACCTTC. The genes are TRBV10-3 and TRBJ1-2, with a possible D match to TRBD1 (6 bases). The CDR3 contains 14 residues. The V and J ends lost 6 bases and 4 bases respectively, with 15 bases between them. Germline V lookup: CDR1 ENHRY, CDR2 SYGVKD.

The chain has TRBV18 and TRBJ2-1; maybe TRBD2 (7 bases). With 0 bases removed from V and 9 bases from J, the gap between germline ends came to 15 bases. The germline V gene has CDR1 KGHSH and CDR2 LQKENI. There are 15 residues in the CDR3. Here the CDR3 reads CASSPPKGGASEQFF. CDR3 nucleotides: TGTGCCAGCTCACCACCGAAGGGGGGGGCGAGTGAGCAGTTCTTC.

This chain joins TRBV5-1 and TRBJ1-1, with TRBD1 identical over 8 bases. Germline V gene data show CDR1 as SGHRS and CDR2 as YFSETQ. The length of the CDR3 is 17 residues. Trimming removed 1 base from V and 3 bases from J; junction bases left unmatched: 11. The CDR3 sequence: CASSLNGQGALDTEAFF. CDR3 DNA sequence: TGCGCCAGCAGCTTGAATGGGCAGGGGGCTTTGGACACTGAAGCTTTCTTT.

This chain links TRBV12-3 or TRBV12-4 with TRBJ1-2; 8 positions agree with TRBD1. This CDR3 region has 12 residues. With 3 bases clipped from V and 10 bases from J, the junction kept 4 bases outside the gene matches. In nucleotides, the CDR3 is TGTGCCAGCAGTTTCGACAGGGGTATCTACACCTTC. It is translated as CASSFDRGIYTF.

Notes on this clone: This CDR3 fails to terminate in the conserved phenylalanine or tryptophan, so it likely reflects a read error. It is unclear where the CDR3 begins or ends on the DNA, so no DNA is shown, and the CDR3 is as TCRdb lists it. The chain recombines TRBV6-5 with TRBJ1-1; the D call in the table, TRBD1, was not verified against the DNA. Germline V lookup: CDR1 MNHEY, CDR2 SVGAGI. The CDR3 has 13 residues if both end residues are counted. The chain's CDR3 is CASSHGDRGPHVV.

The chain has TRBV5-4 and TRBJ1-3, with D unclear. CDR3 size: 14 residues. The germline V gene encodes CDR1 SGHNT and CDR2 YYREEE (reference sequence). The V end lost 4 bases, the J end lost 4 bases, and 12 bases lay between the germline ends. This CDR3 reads CASSVGGSGNTIYF. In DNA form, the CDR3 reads TGTGCCAGCAGCGTCGGAGGTTCGGGAAACACCATATATTTT.

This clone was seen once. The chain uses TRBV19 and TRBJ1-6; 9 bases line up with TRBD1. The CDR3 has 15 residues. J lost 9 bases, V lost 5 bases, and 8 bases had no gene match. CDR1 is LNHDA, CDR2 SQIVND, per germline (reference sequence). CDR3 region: CASSPGQGTGSPLHF. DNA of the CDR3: TGTGCCAGTAGTCCAGGACAGGGGACGGGTTCACCCCTCCACTTT.

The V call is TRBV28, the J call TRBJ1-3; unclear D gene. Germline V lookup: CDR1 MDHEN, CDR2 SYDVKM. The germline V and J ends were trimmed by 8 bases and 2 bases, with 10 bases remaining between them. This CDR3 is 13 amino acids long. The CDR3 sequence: CASVREAGNTIYF. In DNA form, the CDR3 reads TGTGCCAGCGTTAGGGAGGCTGGAAACACCATATATTTT.

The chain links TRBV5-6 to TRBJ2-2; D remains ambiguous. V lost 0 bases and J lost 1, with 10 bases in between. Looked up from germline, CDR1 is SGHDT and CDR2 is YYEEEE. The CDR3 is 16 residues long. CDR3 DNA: TGTGCCAGCAGCTTGGCGGCGGAACAGAACACCGGGGAGCTGTTTTTT. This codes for CASSLAAEQNTGELFF. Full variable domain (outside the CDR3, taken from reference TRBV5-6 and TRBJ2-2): DAGVTQSPTHLIKTRGQQVTLRCSPKSGHDTVSWYQQALGQGPQFIFQYYEEEERQRGNFPDRFSGHQFPNYSSELNVNALLLGDSALYLCASSLAAEQNTGELFFGEGSRLTVL.

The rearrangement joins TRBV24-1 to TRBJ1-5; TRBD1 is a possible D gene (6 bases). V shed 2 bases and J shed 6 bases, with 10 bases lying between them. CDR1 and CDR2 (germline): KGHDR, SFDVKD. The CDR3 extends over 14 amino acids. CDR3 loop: CATSDWRGGQPQHF. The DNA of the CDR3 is TGTGCCACCAGTGATTGGAGGGGGGGTCAGCCCCAGCATTTT.